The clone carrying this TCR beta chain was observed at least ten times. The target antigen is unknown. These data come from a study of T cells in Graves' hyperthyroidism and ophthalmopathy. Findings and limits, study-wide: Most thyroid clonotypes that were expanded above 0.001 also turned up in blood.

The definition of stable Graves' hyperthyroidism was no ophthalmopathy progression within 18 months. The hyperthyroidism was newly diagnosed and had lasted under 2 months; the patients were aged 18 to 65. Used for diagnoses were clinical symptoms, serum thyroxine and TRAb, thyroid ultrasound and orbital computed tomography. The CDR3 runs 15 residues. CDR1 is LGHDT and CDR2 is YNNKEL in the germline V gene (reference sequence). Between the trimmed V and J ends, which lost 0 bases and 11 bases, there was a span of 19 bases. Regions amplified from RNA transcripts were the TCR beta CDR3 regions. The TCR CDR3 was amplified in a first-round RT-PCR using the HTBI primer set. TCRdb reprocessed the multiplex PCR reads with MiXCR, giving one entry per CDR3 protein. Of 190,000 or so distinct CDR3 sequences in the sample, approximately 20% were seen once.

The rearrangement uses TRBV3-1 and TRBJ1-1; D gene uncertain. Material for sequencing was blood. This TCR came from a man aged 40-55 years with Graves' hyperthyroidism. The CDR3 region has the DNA TGTGCCAGCAGCCAAGATTTACGGCGGAATCCGCAGGCTTTCTTT. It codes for CASSQDLRRNPQAFF.